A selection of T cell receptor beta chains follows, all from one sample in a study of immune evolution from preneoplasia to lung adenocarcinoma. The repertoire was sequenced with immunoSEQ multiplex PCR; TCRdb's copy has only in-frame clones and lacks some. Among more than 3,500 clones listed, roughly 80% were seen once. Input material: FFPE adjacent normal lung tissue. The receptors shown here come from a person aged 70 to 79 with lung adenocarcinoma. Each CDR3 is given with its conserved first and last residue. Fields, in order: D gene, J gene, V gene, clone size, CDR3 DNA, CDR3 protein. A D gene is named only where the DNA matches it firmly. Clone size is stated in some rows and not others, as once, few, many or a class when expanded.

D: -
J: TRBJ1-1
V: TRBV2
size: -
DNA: TGTGCCAGCCAGGGATATATGAACACTGAAGCTTTCTTT
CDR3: CASQGYMNTEAFF

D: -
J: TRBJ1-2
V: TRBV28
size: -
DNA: TGTGCCAGCATCCAGGGATACGGGGGCTACACCTTC
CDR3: CASIQGYGGYTF

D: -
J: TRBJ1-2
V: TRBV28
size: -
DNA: TGTGCCAGCGGCCGGACGGATGGCTACACCTTC
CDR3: CASGRTDGYTF

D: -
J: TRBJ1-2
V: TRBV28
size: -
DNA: TGTGCCAGCAGTCTTTCCCTGGCTGCAACCCTCTATGGCTACACCTTC
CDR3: CASSLSLAATLYGYTF

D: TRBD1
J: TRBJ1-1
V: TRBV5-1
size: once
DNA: TGCGCCAGCAGCTCAGCTCGGGACAGGAGTATGAACACTGAAGCTTTCTTT
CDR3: CASSSARDRSMNTEAFF

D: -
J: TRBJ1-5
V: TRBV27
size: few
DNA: TGTGCCAGCAGTTTAATGAGGAGTCAGCCCCAGCATTTT
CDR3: CASSLMRSQPQHF

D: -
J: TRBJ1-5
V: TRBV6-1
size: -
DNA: TGTGCCAGCAGTGAAAGCGTGGTAGGGGGCAATCAGCCCCAGCATTTT
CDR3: CASSESVVGGNQPQHF

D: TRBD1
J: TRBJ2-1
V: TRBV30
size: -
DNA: TGTGCCTGGTCGACAGGGATGGACAATGAGCAGTTCTTC
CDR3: CAWSTGMDNEQFF

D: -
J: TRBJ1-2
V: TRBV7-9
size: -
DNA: TGTGCCAGCAGCTTAGAGGTCACCCTAGGCTATGGCTACACCTTC
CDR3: CASSLEVTLGYGYTF

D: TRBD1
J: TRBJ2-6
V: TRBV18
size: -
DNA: TGTGCCAGCTCCGGACAGGGGTCTCGTGGGGCCAACGTCCTGACTTTC
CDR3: CASSGQGSRGANVLTF

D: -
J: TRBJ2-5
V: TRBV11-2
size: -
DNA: TGTGCCAGCAGCTTAGGGCTGGGGGAGACCCAGTACTTC
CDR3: CASSLGLGETQYF

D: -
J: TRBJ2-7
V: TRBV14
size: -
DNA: TGTGCCAGCAGCCCGTGGCAGGGGGGAAGTTACGAGCAGTACTTC
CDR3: CASSPWQGGSYEQYF

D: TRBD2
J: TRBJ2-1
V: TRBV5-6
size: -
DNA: TGTGCCAGCAGCTGGGGCAGGTCGCTAGCGGGAGGGTACAATGAGCAGTTCTTC
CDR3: CASSWGRSLAGGYNEQFF

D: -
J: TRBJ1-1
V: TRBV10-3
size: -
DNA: TGTGCCATCAGTGAATTGTCGAACACTGAAGCTTTCTTT
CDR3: CAISELSNTEAFF

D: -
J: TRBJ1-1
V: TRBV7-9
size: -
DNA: TGTGCCAGCAACTTCGGGGGTGGGAACACTGAAGCTTTCTTT
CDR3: CASNFGGGNTEAFF

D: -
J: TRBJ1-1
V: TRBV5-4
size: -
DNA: TGTGCCAGCAGCTTGGCCTGGGGCATCGTGAACACTGAAGCTTTCTTT
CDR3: CASSLAWGIVNTEAFF

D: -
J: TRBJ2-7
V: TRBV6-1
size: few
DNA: TGTGCCAGCAGTGCACGGACAGAATACGAGCAGTACTTC
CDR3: CASSARTEYEQYF

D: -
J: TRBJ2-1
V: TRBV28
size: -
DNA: TGTGCCAGCAGACCCTCCGACAGGGAGGGTGAGCAGTTCTTC
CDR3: CASRPSDREGEQFF

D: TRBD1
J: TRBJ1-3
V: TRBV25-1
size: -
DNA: TGTGCCAGCAGTGAATCCAGGGGGTATGGAAACACCATATATTTT
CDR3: CASSESRGYGNTIYF

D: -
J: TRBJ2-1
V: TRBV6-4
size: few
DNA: TGTGCCAGCAGCCCCGAATCCTCCTACAATGAGCAGTTCTTC
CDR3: CASSPESSYNEQFF

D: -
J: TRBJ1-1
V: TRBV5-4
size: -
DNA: TGTGCCAGCAGCTCATACAGGGTGAACACTGAAGCTTTCTTT
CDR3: CASSSYRVNTEAFF

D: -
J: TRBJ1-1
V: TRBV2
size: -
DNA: TGTGCCAGCAGGGCGGGACAAACTGAAGCTTTCTTT
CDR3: CASRAGQTEAFF

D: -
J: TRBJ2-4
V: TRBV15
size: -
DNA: TGTGCCACCAGTACCTGGGATCTAGCCAAAAACATTCAGTACTTC
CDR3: CATSTWDLAKNIQYF

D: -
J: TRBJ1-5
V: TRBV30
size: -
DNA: TGTGCCTGGAGTGTACAGGAGAGCCAGCCCCAGCATTTT
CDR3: CAWSVQESQPQHF

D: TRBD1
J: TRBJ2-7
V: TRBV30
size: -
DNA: TGTGCCTGGAGTGTACCGCGGCAGGGGGTCTACGAGCAGTACTTC
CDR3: CAWSVPRQGVYEQYF

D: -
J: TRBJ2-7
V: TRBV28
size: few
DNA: TGTGCCAGCAGCCTGGACTCAATTTCCTACGAGCAGTACTTC
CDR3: CASSLDSISYEQYF

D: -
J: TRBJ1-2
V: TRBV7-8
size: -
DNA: TGTGCCAGCAGCTTAGGGGAGTTTGGTGGCTACACCTTC
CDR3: CASSLGEFGGYTF

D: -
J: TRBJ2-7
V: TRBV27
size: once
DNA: TGTGCCAGCAGTTTACAGGGGCTCTCCTACGAGCAGTACTTC
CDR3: CASSLQGLSYEQYF

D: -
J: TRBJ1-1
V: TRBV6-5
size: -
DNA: TGTGCCAGCAGTCCACAGGGACCGAACACTGAAGCTTTCTTT
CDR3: CASSPQGPNTEAFF

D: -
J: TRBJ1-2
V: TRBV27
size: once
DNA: TGTGCCAGCAGTTTATTCGCCGGCAGCCCCGGACTCTATGGCTACACCTTC
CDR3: CASSLFAGSPGLYGYTF

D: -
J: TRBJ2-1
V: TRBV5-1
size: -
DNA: TGCGCCAGCAGCTTGGAAGGCGGGAAGTACAATGAGCAGTTCTTC
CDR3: CASSLEGGKYNEQFF

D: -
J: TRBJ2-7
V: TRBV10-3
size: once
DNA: TGTGCCATCAGTGAGTCGAATTGGAGAGGTACCTACGAGCAGTACTTC
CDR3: CAISESNWRGTYEQYF

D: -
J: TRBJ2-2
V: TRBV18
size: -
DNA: TGTGCCAGCTCACCACCCCACGGAGGACTGACCGGGGAGCTGTTTTTT
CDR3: CASSPPHGGLTGELFF

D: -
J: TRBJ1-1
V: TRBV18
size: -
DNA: TGTGCCAGCTCATCCCTATTGGAGGACACTGAAGCTTTCTTT
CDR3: CASSSLLEDTEAFF

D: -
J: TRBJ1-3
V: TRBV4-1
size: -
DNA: TGCGCCAGCAGCCCGGGCCCCCAAAGTTCTGGAAACACCATATATTTT
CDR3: CASSPGPQSSGNTIYF

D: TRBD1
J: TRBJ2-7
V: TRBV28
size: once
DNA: TGTGCCAGCAGTCCCAGGGGGCGTTGGAAGGAGCAGTACTTC
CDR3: CASSPRGRWKEQYF

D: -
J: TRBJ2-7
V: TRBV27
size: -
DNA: TGTGCCAGCAGTTTTTCGGGACCCAACGCCGCCGGGGCGTACGAGCAGTACTTC
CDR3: CASSFSGPNAAGAYEQYF

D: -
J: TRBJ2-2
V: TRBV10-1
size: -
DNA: TGCGCCAGCAAGGGAAATTCGAACACCGGGGAGCTGTTTTTT
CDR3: CASKGNSNTGELFF

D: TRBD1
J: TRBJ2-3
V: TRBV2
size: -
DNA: TGTGCCAGCAGTACGGACAGGGGATGGGGTACGCAGTATTTT
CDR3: CASSTDRGWGTQYF

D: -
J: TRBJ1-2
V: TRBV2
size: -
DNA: TGTGCCAGCAGTGAAAGGCAGGGCCTCGGTGGCTACACCTTC
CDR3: CASSERQGLGGYTF

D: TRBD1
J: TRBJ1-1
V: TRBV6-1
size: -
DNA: TGTGCCAGCAGCACGACAGGGGGCTTCACTGAAGCTTTCTTT
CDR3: CASSTTGGFTEAFF

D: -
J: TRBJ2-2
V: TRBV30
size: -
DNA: TGTGCCTGGAGGCTTCAAACAGGGTACACCGGGGAGCTGTTTTTT
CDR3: CAWRLQTGYTGELFF

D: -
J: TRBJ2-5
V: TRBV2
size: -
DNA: TGTGCCAGGACGCGGTGTGTGCCCCAAGAGACCCAGTACTTC
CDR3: CARTRCVPQETQYF

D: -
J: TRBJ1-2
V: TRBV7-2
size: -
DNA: TGTGCCAGCAGCTTAGGCGGGCCTTTCTATGGCTACACCTTC
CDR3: CASSLGGPFYGYTF

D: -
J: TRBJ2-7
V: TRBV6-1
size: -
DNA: TGTGCCAGCACCCCGGGGCAGTCCTACGAGCAGTACTTC
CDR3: CASTPGQSYEQYF

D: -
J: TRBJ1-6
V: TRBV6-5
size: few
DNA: TGTGCCACCCATATCGGAGGGGACCCCGAGGCCCTCCACTTT
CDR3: CATHIGGDPEALHF

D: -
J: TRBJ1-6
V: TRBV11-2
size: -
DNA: TGTGCCAGCAGCTTAAGCAGCGAGGCACCCCTCCACTTT
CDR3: CASSLSSEAPLHF

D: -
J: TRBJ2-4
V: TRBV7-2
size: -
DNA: TGTGCCAGCAGCCCCCAGGTGGGAGCCAAAAACATTCAGTACTTC
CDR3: CASSPQVGAKNIQYF

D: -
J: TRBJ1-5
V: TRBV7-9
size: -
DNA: TGTGCCAGCAGTTCGGTGGGGGGGCGCGGAGGCAATCAGCCCCAGCATTTT
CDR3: CASSSVGGRGGNQPQHF

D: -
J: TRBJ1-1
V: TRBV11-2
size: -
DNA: TGTGCCAGCAGCCTGGGGACCTCCACTGAAGCTTTCTTT
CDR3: CASSLGTSTEAFF

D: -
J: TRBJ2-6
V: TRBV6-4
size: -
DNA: TGTGCCAGCAGTGACTCGGACAGCTCTGGGGCCAACGTCCTGACTTTC
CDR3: CASSDSDSSGANVLTF

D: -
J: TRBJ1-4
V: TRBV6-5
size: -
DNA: TGTGCCAGCCGGGGTACCACTAATGAAAAACTGTTTTTT
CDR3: CASRGTTNEKLFF

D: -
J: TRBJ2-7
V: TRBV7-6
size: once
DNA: TGTGCCAGCAGCTTAGCGTCTGGGGGATCCTACGAGCAGTACTTC
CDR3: CASSLASGGSYEQYF

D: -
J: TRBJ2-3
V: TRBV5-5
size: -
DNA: TGTGCCAGCAGCTTAGGGGGGCGAAACAGCACAGATACGCAGTATTTT
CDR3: CASSLGGRNSTDTQYF

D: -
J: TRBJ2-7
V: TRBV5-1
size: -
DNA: TGCGCCAGCAGCTTAAGCGGCCGCGAGCAGTACTTC
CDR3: CASSLSGREQYF